Included here is one T cell receptor beta chain sequence, with context. Its antigen remains unknown. These data belong to a study of blood T cells in healthy people across ages. Study conclusions and caveats: The long-lived group displayed more naive CD4+ cells, plus higher diversity, than the aged donors did.

Next came a second PCR, run for roughly 6 to 11 cycles, which used a sample-barcoded 5' primer along with a J-beta primer mix. Using its own MiXCR run on the 5' RACE reads, TCRdb lists one record per CDR3 protein. The profile shows about 800,000 distinct CDR3 sequences, 58% of them singletons. Source material: blood. The TCR originated in a young man in good health.

CDR3 coding DNA: TGTGCCAGCAGGCCGCAGGGGGCATACGAGCAGTACTTC. Translation gives CASRPQGAYEQYF. This chain uses TRBV2 with TRBJ2-7, with TRBD1 matching over 8 bases. The J segment lost 4 bases and the V segment lost 6 bases, leaving 5 bases of the junction unmatched. This CDR3 has 13 amino acids. CDR1 SNHLY and CDR2 FYNNEI come from the germline V gene.